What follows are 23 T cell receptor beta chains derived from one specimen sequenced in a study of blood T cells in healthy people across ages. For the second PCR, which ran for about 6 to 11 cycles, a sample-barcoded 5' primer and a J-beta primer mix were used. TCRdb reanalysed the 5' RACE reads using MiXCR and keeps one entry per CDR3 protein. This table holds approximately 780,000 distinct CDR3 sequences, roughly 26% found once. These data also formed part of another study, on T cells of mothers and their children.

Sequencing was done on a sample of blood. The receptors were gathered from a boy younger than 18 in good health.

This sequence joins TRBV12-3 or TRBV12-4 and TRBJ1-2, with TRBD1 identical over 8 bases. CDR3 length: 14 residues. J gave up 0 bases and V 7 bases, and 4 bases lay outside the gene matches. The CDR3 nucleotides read TGTGCCAGCACCAGACAGGGGTCTAACTATGGCTACACCTTC. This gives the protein CASTRQGSNYGYTF.

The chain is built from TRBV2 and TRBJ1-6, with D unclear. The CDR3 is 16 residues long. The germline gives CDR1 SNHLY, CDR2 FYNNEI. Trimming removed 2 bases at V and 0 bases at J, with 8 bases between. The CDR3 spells CASSEFWSSYNSPLHF. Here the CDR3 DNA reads TGTGCCAGCAGTGAATTTTGGAGCTCCTATAATTCACCCCTCCACTTT.

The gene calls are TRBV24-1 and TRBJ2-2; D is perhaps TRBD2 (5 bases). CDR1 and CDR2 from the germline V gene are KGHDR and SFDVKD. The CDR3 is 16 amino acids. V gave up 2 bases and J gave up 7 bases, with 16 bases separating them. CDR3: CATSDSTTAEVGELFF. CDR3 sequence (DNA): TGTGCCACCAGTGATTCGACGACTGCGGAGGTCGGGGAGCTGTTTTTT.

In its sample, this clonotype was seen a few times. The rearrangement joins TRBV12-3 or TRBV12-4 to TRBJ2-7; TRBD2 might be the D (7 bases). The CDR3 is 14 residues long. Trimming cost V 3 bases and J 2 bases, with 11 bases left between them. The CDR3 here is CASSFGGATYEQYF. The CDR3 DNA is TGTGCCAGCAGTTTTGGGGGGGCAACCTACGAGCAGTACTTC.

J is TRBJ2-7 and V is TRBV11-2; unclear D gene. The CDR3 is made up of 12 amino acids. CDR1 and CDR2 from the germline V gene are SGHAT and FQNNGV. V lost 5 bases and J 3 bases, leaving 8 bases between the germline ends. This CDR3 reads CASSQPNYEQYF. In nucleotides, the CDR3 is TGTGCCAGCAGCCAACCGAACTACGAGCAGTACTTC.

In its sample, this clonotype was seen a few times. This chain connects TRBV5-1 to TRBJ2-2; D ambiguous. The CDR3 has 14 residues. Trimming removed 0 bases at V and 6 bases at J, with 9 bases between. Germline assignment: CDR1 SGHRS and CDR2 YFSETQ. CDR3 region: CASSLAPIPGELFF. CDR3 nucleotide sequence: TGCGCCAGCAGCTTGGCCCCGATACCCGGGGAGCTGTTTTTT.

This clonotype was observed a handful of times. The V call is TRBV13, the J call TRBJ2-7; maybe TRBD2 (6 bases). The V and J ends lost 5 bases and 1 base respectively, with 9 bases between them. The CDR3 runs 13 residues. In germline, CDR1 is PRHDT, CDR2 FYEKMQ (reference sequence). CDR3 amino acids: CASSKGLSYEQYF. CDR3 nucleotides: TGTGCCAGCAGCAAGGGACTGTCCTACGAGCAGTACTTC.

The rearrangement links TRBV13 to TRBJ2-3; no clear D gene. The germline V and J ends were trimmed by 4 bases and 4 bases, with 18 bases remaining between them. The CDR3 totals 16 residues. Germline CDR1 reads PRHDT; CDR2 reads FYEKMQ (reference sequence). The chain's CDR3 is CASSSPWVTQADTQYF. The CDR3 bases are TGTGCCAGCAGCTCTCCGTGGGTCACCCAGGCAGATACGCAGTATTTT.

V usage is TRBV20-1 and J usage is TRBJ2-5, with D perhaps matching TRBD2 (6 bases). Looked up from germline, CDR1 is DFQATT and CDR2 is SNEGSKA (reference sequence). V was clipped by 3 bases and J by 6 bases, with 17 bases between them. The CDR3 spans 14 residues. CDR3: CSASSASAYQTQYF. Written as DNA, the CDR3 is TGCAGTGCTAGTAGCGCTAGCGCCTACCAGACCCAGTACTTC.

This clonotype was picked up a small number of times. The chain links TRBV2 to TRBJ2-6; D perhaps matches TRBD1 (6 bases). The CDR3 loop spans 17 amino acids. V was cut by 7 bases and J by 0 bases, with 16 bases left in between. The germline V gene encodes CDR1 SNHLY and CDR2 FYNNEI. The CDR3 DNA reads TGTGCCAGCACTGGCGACAGGTTTCTCTCTGGGGCCAACGTCCTGACTTTC. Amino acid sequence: CASTGDRFLSGANVLTF.

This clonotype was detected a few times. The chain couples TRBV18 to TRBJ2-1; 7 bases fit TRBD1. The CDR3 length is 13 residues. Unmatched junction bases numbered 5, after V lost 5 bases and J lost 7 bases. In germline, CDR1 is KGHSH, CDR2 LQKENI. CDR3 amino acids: CASSIGTENEQFF. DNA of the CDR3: TGTGCCAGCTCAATAGGGACAGAGAATGAGCAGTTCTTC.

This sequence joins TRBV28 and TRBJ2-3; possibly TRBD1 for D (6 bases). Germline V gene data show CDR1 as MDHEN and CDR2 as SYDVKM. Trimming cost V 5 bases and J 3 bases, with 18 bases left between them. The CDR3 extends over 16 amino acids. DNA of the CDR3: TGTGCCAGCAGTCCCCTCGGGGACATAGGGACAGATACGCAGTATTTT. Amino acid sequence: CASSPLGDIGTDTQYF.

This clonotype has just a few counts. CDR3 DNA sequence: TGTGCCAGCACCCACGGGAGTTCTGGGGCCAACGTCCTGACTTTC. Residues: CASTHGSSGANVLTF. The rearrangement uses TRBV28 and TRBJ2-6, with D possibly TRBD2 on 6 matching bases. Trimming pared 7 bases from V and 1 base from J, leaving 11 bases between. Germline V lookup: CDR1 MDHEN, CDR2 SYDVKM. The CDR3 runs 15 residues.

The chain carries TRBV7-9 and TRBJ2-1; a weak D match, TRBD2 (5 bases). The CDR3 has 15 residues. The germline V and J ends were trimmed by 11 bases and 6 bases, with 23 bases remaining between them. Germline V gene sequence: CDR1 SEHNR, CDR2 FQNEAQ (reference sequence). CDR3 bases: TGTGCCTGTCTAGCACCCCTTGGGTTTCTCAATGAGCAGTTCTTC. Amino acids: CACLAPLGFLNEQFF.

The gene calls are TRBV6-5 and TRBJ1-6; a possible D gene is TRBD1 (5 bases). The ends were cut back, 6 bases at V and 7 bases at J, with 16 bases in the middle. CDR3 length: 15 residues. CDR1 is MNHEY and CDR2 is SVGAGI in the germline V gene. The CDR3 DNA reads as TGTGCCAGCAGCGTTGACAGCCTTGGGAATTCACCCCTCCACTTT. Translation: CASSVDSLGNSPLHF.

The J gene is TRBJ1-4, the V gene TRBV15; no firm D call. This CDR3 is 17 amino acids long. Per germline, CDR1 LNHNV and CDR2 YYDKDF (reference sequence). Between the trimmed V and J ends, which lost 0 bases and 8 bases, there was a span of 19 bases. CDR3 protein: CATSRDFTRVGDEKLFF. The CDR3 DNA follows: TGTGCCACCAGCAGAGATTTCACGCGGGTAGGAGACGAAAAACTGTTTTTT.

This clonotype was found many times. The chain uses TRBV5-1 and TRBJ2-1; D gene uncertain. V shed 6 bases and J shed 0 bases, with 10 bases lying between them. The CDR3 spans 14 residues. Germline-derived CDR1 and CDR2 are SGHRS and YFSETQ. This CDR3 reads CASKTISSYNEQFF. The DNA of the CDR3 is TGCGCCAGCAAGACGATCAGCTCCTACAATGAGCAGTTCTTC. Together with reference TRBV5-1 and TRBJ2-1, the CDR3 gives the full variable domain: KAGVTQTPRYLIKTRGQQVTLSCSPISGHRSVSWYQQTPGQGLQFLFEYFSETQRNKGNFPGRFSGRQFSNSRSEMNVSTLELGDSALYLCASKTISSYNEQFFGPGTRLTVL.

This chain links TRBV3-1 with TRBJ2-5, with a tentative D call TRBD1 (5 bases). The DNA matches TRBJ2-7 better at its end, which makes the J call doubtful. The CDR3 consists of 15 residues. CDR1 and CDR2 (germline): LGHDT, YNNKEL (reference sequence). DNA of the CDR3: TGTGCCAGCAGCTGGAAGGGGCAGGGCCTAACCGAGCAGTACTTC. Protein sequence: CASSWKGQGLTEQYF.

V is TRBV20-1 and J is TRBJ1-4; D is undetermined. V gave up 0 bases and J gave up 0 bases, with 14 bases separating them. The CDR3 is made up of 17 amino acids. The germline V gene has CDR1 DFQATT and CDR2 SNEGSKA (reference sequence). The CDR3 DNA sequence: TGCAGTGCTAGAGACCCCTCGACACGGTCAACTAATGAAAAACTGTTTTTT. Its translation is CSARDPSTRSTNEKLFF.

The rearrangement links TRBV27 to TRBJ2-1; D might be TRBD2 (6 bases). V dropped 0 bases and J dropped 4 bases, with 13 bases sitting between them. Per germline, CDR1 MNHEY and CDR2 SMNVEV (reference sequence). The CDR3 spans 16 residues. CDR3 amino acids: CASSLSEGTVYNEQFF. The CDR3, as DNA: TGTGCCAGCAGTTTATCGGAGGGGACGGTTTACAATGAGCAGTTCTTC.

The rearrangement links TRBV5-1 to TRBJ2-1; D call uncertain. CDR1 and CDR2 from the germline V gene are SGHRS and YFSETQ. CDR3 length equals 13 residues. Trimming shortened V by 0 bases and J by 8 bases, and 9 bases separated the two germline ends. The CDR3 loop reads CASSLVSLDEQFF. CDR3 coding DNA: TGCGCCAGCAGCTTGGTCTCCTTGGATGAGCAGTTCTTC.

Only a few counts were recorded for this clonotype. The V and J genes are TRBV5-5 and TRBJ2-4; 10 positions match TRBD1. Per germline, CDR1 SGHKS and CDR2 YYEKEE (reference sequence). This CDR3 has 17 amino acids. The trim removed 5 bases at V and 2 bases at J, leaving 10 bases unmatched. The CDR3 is CASSYSDRGLPKNIQYF. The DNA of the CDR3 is TGTGCCAGCAGTTATAGCGACAGGGGGCTACCCAAAAACATTCAGTACTTC.

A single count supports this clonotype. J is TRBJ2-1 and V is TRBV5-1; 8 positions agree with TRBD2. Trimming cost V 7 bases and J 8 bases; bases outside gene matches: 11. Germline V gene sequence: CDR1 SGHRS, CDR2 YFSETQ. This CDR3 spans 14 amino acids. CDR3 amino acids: CASYLGGARDEQFF. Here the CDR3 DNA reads TGCGCCAGCTACCTCGGGGGGGCCAGGGATGAGCAGTTCTTC.